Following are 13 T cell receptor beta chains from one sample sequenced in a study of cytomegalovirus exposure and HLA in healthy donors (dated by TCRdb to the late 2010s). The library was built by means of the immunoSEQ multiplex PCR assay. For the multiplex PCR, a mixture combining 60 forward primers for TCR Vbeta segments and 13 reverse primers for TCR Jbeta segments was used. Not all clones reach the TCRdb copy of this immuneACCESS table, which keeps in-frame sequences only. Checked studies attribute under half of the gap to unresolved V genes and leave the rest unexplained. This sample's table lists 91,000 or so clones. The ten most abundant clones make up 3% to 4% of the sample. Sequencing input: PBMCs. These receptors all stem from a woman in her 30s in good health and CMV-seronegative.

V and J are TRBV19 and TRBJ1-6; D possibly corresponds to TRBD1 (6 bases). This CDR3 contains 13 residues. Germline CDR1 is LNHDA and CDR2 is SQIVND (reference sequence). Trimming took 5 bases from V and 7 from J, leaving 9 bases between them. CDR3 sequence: CASSAGGNSPLHF. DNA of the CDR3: TGTGCCAGTAGTGCGGGGGGCAATTCACCCCTCCACTTT.

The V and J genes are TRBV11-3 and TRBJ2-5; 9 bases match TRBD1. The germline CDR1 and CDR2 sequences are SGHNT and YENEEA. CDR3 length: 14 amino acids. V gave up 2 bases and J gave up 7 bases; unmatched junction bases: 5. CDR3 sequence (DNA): TGTGCCAGCAGCTTAAGGACAGGGGAAGGGACCCAGTACTTC. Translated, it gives CASSLRTGEGTQYF. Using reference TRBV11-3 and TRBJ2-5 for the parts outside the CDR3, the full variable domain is EAGVVQSPRYKIIEKKQPVAFWCNPISGHNTLYWYLQNLGQGPELLIRYENEEAVDDSQLPKDRFSAERLKGVDSTLKIQPAELGDSAVYLCASSLRTGEGTQYFGPGTRLLVL.

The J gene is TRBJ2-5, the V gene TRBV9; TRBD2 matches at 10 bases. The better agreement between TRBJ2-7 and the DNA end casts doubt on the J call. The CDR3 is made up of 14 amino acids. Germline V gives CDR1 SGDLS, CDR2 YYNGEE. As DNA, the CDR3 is TGTGCCAGCAGCGACGGAGCGGGAGGGGACGAGCAGTACTTC. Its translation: CASSDGAGGDEQYF.

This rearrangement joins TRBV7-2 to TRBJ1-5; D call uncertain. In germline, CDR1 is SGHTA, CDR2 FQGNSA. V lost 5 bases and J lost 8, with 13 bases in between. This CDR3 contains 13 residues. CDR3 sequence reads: CASSRGVVEPQHF. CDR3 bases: TGTGCCAGCAGCCGCGGGGTGGTCGAGCCCCAGCATTTT.

For the CDR3, the DNA is TGCGCCAGCAGCCCCCGTCTCAGCGGGACAGGGGGCACCGAGCAGTACTTC. Amino acid sequence: CASSPRLSGTGGTEQYF. The V gene is TRBV5-1, the J gene TRBJ2-7; 12 nucleotides agree with TRBD1. The CDR3 has 17 amino acids. The germline gives CDR1 SGHRS, CDR2 YFSETQ. V gave up 4 bases and J gave up 6 bases; unmatched junction bases: 14.

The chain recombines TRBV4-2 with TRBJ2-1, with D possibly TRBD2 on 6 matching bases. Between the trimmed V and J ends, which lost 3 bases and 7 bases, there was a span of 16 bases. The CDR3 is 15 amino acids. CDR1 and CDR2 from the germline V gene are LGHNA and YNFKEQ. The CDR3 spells CASSHGTSLLNEQFF. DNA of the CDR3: TGTGCCAGCAGCCACGGTACTAGCCTTCTAAATGAGCAGTTCTTC.

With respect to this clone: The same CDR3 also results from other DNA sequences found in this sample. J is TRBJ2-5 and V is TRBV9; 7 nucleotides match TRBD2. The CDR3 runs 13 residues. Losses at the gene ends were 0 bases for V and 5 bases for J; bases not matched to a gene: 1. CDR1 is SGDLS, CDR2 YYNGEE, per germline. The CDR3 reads CASSVGGGETQYF. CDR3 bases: TGTGCCAGCAGCGTAGGGGGAGGGGAGACCCAGTACTTC. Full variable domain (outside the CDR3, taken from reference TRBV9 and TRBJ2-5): DSGVTQTPKHLITATGQRVTLRCSPRSGDLSVYWYQQSLDQGLQFLIQYYNGEERAKGNILERFSAQQFPDLHSELNLSSLELGDSALYFCASSVGGGETQYFGPGTRLLVL.

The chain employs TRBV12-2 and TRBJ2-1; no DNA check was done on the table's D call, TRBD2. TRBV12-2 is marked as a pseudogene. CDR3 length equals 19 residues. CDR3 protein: CASRPSGRASGVPGDEQFF. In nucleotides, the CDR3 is TGTGCAAGTCGCCCCTCCGGTCGGGCTAGCGGGGTGCCCGGGGATGAGCAGTTCTTC.

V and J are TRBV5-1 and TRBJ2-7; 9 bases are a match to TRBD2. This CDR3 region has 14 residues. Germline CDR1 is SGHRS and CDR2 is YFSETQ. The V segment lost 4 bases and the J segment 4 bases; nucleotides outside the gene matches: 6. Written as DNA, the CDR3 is TGCGCCAGCAGCAAAGGCGGGGGGGCGTACGAGCAGTACTTC. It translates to CASSKGGGAYEQYF.

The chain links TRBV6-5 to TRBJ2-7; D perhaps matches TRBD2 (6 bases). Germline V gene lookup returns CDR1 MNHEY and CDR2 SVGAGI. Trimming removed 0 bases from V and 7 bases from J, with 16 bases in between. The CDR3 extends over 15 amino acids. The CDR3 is CASSYSGGGSREQYF. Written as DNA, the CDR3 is TGTGCCAGCAGTTACTCGGGGGGAGGCTCTAGGGAGCAGTACTTC.

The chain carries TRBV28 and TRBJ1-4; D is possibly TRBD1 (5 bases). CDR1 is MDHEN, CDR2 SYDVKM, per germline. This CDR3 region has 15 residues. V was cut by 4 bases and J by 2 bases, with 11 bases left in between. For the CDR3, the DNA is TGTGCCAGCAGTTCTCAGGGCTCGACTAATGAAAAACTGTTTTTT. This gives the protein CASSSQGSTNEKLFF.

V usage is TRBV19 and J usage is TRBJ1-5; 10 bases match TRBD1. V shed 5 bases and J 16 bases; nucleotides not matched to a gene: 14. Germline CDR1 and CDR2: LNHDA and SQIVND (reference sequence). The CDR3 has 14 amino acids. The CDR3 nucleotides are TGTGCCAGTAGTCCCGGGACAGGGGTGTGGCCTGAACATTTT. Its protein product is CASSPGTGVWPEHF.

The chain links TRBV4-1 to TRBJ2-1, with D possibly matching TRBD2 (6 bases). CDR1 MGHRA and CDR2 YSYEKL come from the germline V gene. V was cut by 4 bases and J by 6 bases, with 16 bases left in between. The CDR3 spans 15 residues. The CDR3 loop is CASSPLRSAGNEQFF. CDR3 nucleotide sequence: TGCGCCAGCAGCCCCCTCCGTTCAGCGGGCAATGAGCAGTTCTTC.